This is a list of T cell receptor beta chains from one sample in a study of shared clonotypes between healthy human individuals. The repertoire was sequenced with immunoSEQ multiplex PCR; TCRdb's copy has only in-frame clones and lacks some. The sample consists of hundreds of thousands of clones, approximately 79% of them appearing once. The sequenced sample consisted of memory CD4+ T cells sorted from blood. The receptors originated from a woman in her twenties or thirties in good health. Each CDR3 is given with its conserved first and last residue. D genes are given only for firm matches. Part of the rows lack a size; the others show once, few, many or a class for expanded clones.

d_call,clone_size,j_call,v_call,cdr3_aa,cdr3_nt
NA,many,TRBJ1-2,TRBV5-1,CASSLEGTTNYGYTF,TGCGCCAGCAGCTTGGAGGGTACCACTAACTATGGCTACACCTTC
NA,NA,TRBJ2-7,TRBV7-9,CASSLLQGSYEQYF,TGTGCCAGCAGCTTACTCCAGGGGAGCTACGAGCAGTACTTC
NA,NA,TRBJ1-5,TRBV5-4,CASSLDEGQPQHF,TGTGCCAGCAGCTTGGACGAAGGGCAGCCCCAGCATTTT
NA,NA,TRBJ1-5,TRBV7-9,CASSWGGTDINQPQHF,TGTGCCAGCAGCTGGGGGGGGACGGATATCAATCAGCCCCAGCATTTT
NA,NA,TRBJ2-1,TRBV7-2,CASSSGPAGNEQFF,TGTGCCAGCAGCTCGGGCCCCGCGGGCAATGAGCAGTTCTTC
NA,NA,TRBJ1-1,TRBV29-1,CSVERKSEAFF,TGCAGCGTTGAAAGGAAGTCTGAAGCTTTCTTT
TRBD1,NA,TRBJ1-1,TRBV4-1,CASSHRTGPSSEAFF,TGCGCCAGCAGCCATCGGACAGGACCGAGTTCTGAAGCTTTCTTT
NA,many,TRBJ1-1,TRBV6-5,CASSYSSGISTEAFF,TGTGCCAGCAGTTACTCATCCGGGATCAGCACTGAAGCTTTCTTT
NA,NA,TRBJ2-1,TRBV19,CASSAIDGNNEQFF,TGTGCCAGTAGTGCGATCGACGGGAATAATGAGCAGTTCTTC
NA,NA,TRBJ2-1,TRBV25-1,CAGSQGNEQFF,TGTGCCGGAAGCCAAGGGAATGAGCAGTTCTTC
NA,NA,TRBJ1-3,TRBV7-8,CASSLGGGIGNTIYF,TGTGCCAGCAGCTTAGGAGGGGGTATCGGAAACACCATATATTTT
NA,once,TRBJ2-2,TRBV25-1,CASSDSGLGTGELFF,TGTGCCAGCAGTGACTCTGGGCTCGGCACCGGGGAGCTGTTTTTT
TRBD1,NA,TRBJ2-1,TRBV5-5,CASSDRETYNEQFF,TGTGCCAGCAGCGACAGGGAAACCTACAATGAGCAGTTCTTC
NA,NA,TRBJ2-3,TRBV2,CASKGGPHTDTQYF,TGTGCCAGTAAAGGAGGTCCCCACACAGATACGCAGTATTTT
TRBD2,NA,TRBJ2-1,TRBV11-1,CASSRNLAGGHNEQFF,TGTGCCAGCAGTCGGAACCTAGCGGGAGGTCACAATGAGCAGTTCTTC
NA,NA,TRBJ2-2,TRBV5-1,CASSLTAGTPNTGELFF,TGCGCCAGCAGCTTGACAGCCGGGACGCCGAACACCGGGGAGCTGTTTTTT
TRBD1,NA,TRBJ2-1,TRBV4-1,CASSRPTGGYNEQFF,TGCGCCAGCAGCCGACCGACAGGGGGGTACAATGAGCAGTTCTTC
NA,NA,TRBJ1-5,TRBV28,CASGKGVRNQPQHF,TGTGCCAGTGGTAAGGGGGTACGGAATCAGCCCCAGCATTTT
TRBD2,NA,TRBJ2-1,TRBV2,CASRGLAATYNEQFF,TGTGCCAGCAGGGGACTAGCGGCCACCTACAATGAGCAGTTCTTC
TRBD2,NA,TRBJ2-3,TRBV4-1,CASSLLGGLAETLLSTDTQYF,TGCGCCAGCAGCCTCTTAGGTGGGCTAGCGGAAACCCTTTTGAGCACAGATACGCAGTATTTT
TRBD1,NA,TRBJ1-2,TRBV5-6,CASSLGQGALGYTF,TGTGCCAGCAGCTTGGGACAGGGGGCCTTGGGCTACACCTTC
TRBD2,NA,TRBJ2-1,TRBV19,CASGTSGRLDEQFF,TGTGCCAGTGGGACTAGCGGGAGGTTGGATGAGCAGTTCTTC
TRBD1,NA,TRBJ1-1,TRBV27,CASSFGDRGKAFF,TGTGCCAGCAGTTTCGGGGACAGGGGGAAAGCTTTCTTT
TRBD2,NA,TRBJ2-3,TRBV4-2,CASSQRSGRSADTQYF,TGTGCCAGCAGCCAACGAAGCGGGAGGAGTGCAGATACGCAGTATTTT
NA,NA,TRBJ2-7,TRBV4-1,CASSQGPGVDYEQYF,TGCGCCAGCAGCCAAGGCCCAGGGGTCGACTACGAGCAGTACTTC
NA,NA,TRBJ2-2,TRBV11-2,CASSQKAGSLTGELFF,TGTGCCAGCAGCCAGAAGGCGGGATCCCTGACCGGGGAGCTGTTTTTT
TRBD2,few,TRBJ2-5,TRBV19,CASSIDSSLAGGRPTQYF,TGTGCCAGTAGTATAGACTCCTCACTAGCGGGAGGGCGTCCGACCCAGTACTTC
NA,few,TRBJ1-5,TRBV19,CASSSRHGGGQPQHF,TGTGCCAGTAGTTCACGACATGGGGGAGGTCAGCCCCAGCATTTT
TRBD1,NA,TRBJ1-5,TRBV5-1,CASSRTGVSNQPQHF,TGCGCCAGCAGCCGGACAGGGGTTAGCAATCAGCCCCAGCATTTT
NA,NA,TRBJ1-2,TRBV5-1,CASSLDPGGYTF,TGCGCCAGCAGCTTGGATCCGGGCGGCTACACCTTC
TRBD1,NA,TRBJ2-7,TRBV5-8,CASSLYRGLRGEQYF,TGTGCCAGCAGCCTCTACAGGGGCCTCCGGGGCGAGCAGTACTTC
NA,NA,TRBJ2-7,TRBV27,CASRWDGTGSYEQYF,TGTGCCAGCAGGTGGGATGGTACAGGGAGCTACGAGCAGTACTTC
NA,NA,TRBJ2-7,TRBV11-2,CASSPGGAASSVEQYF,TGTGCCAGCAGCCCAGGGGGGGCTGCTAGCTCGGTCGAGCAGTACTTC
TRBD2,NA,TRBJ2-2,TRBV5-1,CASSPRTSGSVGTGELFF,TGCGCCAGCAGCCCACGGACTAGCGGGAGTGTGGGCACCGGGGAGCTGTTTTTT
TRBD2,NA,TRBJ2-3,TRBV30,CALTALAGDTDTQYF,TGTGCCCTGACAGCCCTAGCGGGGGACACAGATACGCAGTATTTT
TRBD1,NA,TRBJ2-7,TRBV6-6,CASRRDSAYEQYF,TGTGCCAGCAGACGGGACAGTGCCTACGAGCAGTACTTC
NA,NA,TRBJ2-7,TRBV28,CASSLSGPNYEQYF,TGTGCCAGCAGTTTATCGGGACCCAACTACGAGCAGTACTTC
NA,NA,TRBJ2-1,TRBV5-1,CASSQIVGNEQFF,TGCGCCAGCAGCCAAATCGTAGGGAATGAGCAGTTCTTC
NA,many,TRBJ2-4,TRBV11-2,CASSLERVVNIQYF,TGTGCCAGCAGCTTAGAGCGGGTGGTAAACATTCAGTACTTC
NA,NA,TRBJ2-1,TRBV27,CASSAGRVYNEQFF,TGTGCCAGCAGTGCGGGGCGGGTCTACAATGAGCAGTTCTTC
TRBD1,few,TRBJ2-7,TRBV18,CASSPRTGEYEQYF,TGTGCCAGCTCACCACGGACAGGGGAGTACGAGCAGTACTTC
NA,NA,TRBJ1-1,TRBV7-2,CASLLDARQAPTEAFF,TGTGCCAGCCTCTTAGACGCCCGACAGGCGCCTACTGAAGCTTTCTTT
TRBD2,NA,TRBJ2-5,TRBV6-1,CASSEVLGSGRAPETQYF,TGTGCCAGCAGTGAAGTGTTGGGTAGCGGGAGGGCCCCGGAGACCCAGTACTTC
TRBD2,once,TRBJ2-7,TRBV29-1,CSVKDPLSGRAYEQYF,TGCAGCGTGAAGGACCCGCTTAGCGGGAGGGCCTACGAGCAGTACTTC
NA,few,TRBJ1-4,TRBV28,CASSSQGGANEKLFF,TGTGCCAGCAGTTCTCAAGGCGGGGCTAATGAAAAACTGTTTTTT
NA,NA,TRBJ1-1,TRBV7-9,CASSSWMGTEAFF,TGTGCCAGCAGTTCGTGGATGGGTACTGAAGCTTTCTTT
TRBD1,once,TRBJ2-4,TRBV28,CASTPGQRLVGNIQYF,TGTGCCAGCACCCCGGGACAGCGATTAGTCGGAAACATTCAGTACTTC
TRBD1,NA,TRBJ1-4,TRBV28,CASYGTGGRSEKLFF,TGTGCCAGCTACGGGACAGGGGGCAGAAGTGAAAAACTGTTTTTT
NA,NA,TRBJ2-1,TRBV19,CASSIVPGKVLF,TGTGCCAGTAGTATAGTCCCCGGGAAGGTCCTCTTC
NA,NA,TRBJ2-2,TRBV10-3,CAISALGQTNTGELFF,TGTGCCATCAGTGCTTTAGGACAGACCAACACCGGGGAGCTGTTTTTT
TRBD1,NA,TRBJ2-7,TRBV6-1,CASSLTGSRGDEQYF,TGTGCCAGCAGCCTGACAGGGTCTCGAGGCGACGAGCAGTACTTC
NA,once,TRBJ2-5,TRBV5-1,CASSLEAGTLQETQYF,TGCGCCAGCAGCTTGGAGGCAGGCACCCTCCAAGAGACCCAGTACTTC
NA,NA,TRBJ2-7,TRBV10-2,CASSDVISYEQYF,TGCGCCAGCAGTGATGTGATCTCCTACGAGCAGTACTTC
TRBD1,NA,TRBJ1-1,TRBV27,CASSLLAGQGNTEAFF,TGTGCCAGCAGTTTACTAGCGGGACAGGGGAACACTGAAGCTTTCTTT
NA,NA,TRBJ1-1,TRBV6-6,CASSSILGDRNTEAFF,TGTGCCAGCAGTTCGATCCTAGGGGATAGGAACACTGAAGCTTTCTTT
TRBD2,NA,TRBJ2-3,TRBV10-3,CAISEVTSGSTDTQYF,TGTGCCATCAGTGAGGTCACTAGCGGCAGCACAGATACGCAGTATTTT
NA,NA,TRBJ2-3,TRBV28,CASSSPLSTDTQYF,TGTGCCAGCAGCTCCCCGCTTAGCACAGATACGCAGTATTTT
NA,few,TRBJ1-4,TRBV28,CASRKRPTLSEKLFF,TGTGCCAGCAGGAAAAGACCGACCCTAAGTGAAAAACTGTTTTTT
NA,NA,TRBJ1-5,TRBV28,CASSPTPSRPQHF,TGTGCCAGCAGCCCCACCCCTTCCCGGCCCCAGCATTTT
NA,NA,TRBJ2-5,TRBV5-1,CASSLVNGGAQETQYF,TGCGCCAGCAGCTTGGTTAACGGGGGAGCCCAAGAGACCCAGTACTTC